Listed below are T cell receptor beta chains from one sample, sequenced in a study of cytomegalovirus exposure and HLA in healthy donors. The data were produced by immunoSEQ multiplex PCR, yet TCRdb's version contains in-frame clones alone and is incomplete. The sample yields over 50,000 clones, approximately 87% seen once. The sequencing sample was made of PBMCs. These receptors originate from a man aged 18 to 29 in good health and CMV-seronegative. The CDR3 runs from the conserved cysteine through the conserved F or W. Fields, in order: D gene, V gene, clone size, J gene, CDR3 length, CDR3 DNA, CDR3 protein. D genes are given only for firm matches. Size values are once, few and many counts, or a class for expanded clones, and some rows have none.

d_call: -; v_call: TRBV28; clone_size: once; j_call: TRBJ1-5; cdr3_length: 15; cdr3_nt: TGTGCCAGCAGTTTATGGGCGGATAGCAATCAGCCCCAGCATTTT; cdr3_aa: CASSLWADSNQPQHF
d_call: -; v_call: TRBV25-1; clone_size: once; j_call: TRBJ2-7; cdr3_length: 14; cdr3_nt: TGTGCCAGCAGTGAATGGGGGGGCCTTGGGGAGCAGTACTTC; cdr3_aa: CASSEWGGLGEQYF
d_call: -; v_call: TRBV13; clone_size: -; j_call: TRBJ2-5; cdr3_length: 14; cdr3_nt: TGTGCCAGCAGCCTCCGGGTGGTCCAAGAGACCCAGTACTTC; cdr3_aa: CASSLRVVQETQYF
d_call: TRBD2; v_call: TRBV7-6; clone_size: -; j_call: TRBJ2-1; cdr3_length: 17; cdr3_nt: TGTGCCAGCAGCTCCAGAGCGGGGGCCGACCCCTACAATGAGCAGTTCTTC; cdr3_aa: CASSSRAGADPYNEQFF
d_call: -; v_call: TRBV6-5; clone_size: once; j_call: TRBJ1-5; cdr3_length: 15; cdr3_nt: TGTGCCAGCATGGAATGGAGGGCTGACGATCAGCCCCAGCATTTT; cdr3_aa: CASMEWRADDQPQHF
d_call: -; v_call: TRBV6-5; clone_size: -; j_call: TRBJ2-5; cdr3_length: 15; cdr3_nt: TGTGCCAGCAGTTACTCGGACGGGGTCCAAGAGACCCAGTACTTC; cdr3_aa: CASSYSDGVQETQYF
d_call: -; v_call: TRBV6-5; clone_size: once; j_call: TRBJ1-2; cdr3_length: 13; cdr3_nt: TGTGCCAGCAGTTACTCGGGGGGCTATGGCTACACCTTC; cdr3_aa: CASSYSGGYGYTF
d_call: -; v_call: TRBV6-1; clone_size: -; j_call: TRBJ1-2; cdr3_length: 13; cdr3_nt: TGTGCCAGCAGTGAGGGGCAGGGTTATGGCTACACCTTC; cdr3_aa: CASSEGQGYGYTF
d_call: -; v_call: TRBV4-1; clone_size: -; j_call: TRBJ2-3; cdr3_length: 15; cdr3_nt: TGCGCCAGCAGCCAAGCGCCGGGGGTTGAGAATACGCAGTATTTT; cdr3_aa: CASSQAPGVENTQYF
d_call: -; v_call: TRBV6-5; clone_size: -; j_call: TRBJ1-4; cdr3_length: 14; cdr3_nt: TGTGCCAGCATGGCCCCTCCAGATAATGAAAAACTGTTTTTT; cdr3_aa: CASMAPPDNEKLFF
d_call: TRBD1; v_call: TRBV6-5; clone_size: -; j_call: TRBJ1-4; cdr3_length: 14; cdr3_nt: TGTGCCAGCAGTTTGGACAGGATTAAAGAAAAACTGTTTTTT; cdr3_aa: CASSLDRIKEKLFF
d_call: TRBD1; v_call: TRBV30; clone_size: -; j_call: TRBJ1-3; cdr3_length: 12; cdr3_nt: TGTGCCTGGGGGACAGGTGGAAACACCATATATTTT; cdr3_aa: CAWGTGGNTIYF
d_call: -; v_call: TRBV2; clone_size: -; j_call: TRBJ2-5; cdr3_length: 14; cdr3_nt: TGTGCCAGCAGTGACGGGCATCGGGGAGAGACCCAGTACTTC; cdr3_aa: CASSDGHRGETQYF
d_call: -; v_call: TRBV6-1; clone_size: once; j_call: TRBJ2-2; cdr3_length: 15; cdr3_nt: TGTGCCAGTGCCGAGAGGGCGGGGGCGATCGGGGAGCTGTTTTTT; cdr3_aa: CASAERAGAIGELFF
d_call: -; v_call: TRBV21-1; clone_size: once; j_call: TRBJ1-6; cdr3_length: 18; cdr3_nt: TGTGCCATTGATTGGGACAGGGTCGGTAAGGGGTTTTGTTCACCCCTCCACTTT; cdr3_aa: CAIDWDRVGKGFCSPLHF
d_call: TRBD2; v_call: TRBV6-5; clone_size: -; j_call: TRBJ2-7; cdr3_length: 14; cdr3_nt: TGTGCCAGCAGTTACGAACTAGCGAGCTACGAGCAGTACTTC; cdr3_aa: CASSYELASYEQYF
d_call: TRBD1; v_call: TRBV7-8; clone_size: -; j_call: TRBJ2-7; cdr3_length: 15; cdr3_nt: TGTGCCAGCAGCGGGCAGACAGGGGGCGCTTACGAGCAGTACTTC; cdr3_aa: CASSGQTGGAYEQYF
d_call: TRBD1; v_call: TRBV10-1; clone_size: -; j_call: TRBJ1-1; cdr3_length: 14; cdr3_nt: TGCGCCAGCACCCCGGGACAGGGGAACACTGAAGCTTTCTTT; cdr3_aa: CASTPGQGNTEAFF
d_call: -; v_call: TRBV6-6; clone_size: few; j_call: TRBJ1-2; cdr3_length: 14; cdr3_nt: TGTGCCAGCAGTTACTCGAAGGACTTCTATGGCTACACCTTC; cdr3_aa: CASSYSKDFYGYTF
d_call: TRBD1; v_call: TRBV9; clone_size: -; j_call: TRBJ2-2; cdr3_length: 17; cdr3_nt: TGTGCCAGCCTTACCGGGGTGAGACAGGGGATTGGCGGGGAGCTGTTTTTT; cdr3_aa: CASLTGVRQGIGGELFF
d_call: TRBD1; v_call: TRBV6-1; clone_size: -; j_call: TRBJ1-3; cdr3_length: 15; cdr3_nt: TGTGCCAGCAGGGAGACAGGGAAACGGGGAAACACCATATATTTT; cdr3_aa: CASRETGKRGNTIYF
d_call: TRBD1; v_call: TRBV7-9; clone_size: once; j_call: TRBJ2-7; cdr3_length: 15; cdr3_nt: TGTGCCAGCAGTCCCGGGACAGGGCTCTCCTACGAGCAGTACTTC; cdr3_aa: CASSPGTGLSYEQYF
d_call: -; v_call: TRBV2; clone_size: -; j_call: TRBJ2-2; cdr3_length: 13; cdr3_nt: TGTGCCAGCAGAGTAGTTCCCACCGGGGAGCTGTTTTTT; cdr3_aa: CASRVVPTGELFF
d_call: -; v_call: TRBV29-1; clone_size: -; j_call: TRBJ1-2; cdr3_length: 13; cdr3_nt: TGCAGCGTTGAAGAACAGGGTCCCTATGGCTACACCTTC; cdr3_aa: CSVEEQGPYGYTF
d_call: TRBD1; v_call: TRBV30; clone_size: -; j_call: TRBJ1-4; cdr3_length: 14; cdr3_nt: TGTGCCTGGAGCGGGACAGGGGCTAATGAAAAACTGTTTTTT; cdr3_aa: CAWSGTGANEKLFF
d_call: TRBD1; v_call: TRBV11-3; clone_size: -; j_call: TRBJ2-7; cdr3_length: 14; cdr3_nt: TGTGCCAGCTCCTATCCCTCACAGGGGTACGAGCAGTACTTC; cdr3_aa: CASSYPSQGYEQYF
d_call: -; v_call: TRBV21-1; clone_size: -; j_call: TRBJ1-6; cdr3_length: 17; cdr3_nt: TGTGCCAGCAGCGAGGGCCTGACATGCTCCTATAATTCACCCCTCCACTTT; cdr3_aa: CASSEGLTCSYNSPLHF
d_call: TRBD1; v_call: TRBV25-1; clone_size: -; j_call: TRBJ2-7; cdr3_length: 14; cdr3_nt: TGTGCCAGCAGTGAGTCGCAGGGGGCACGAGAGCAGTACTTC; cdr3_aa: CASSESQGAREQYF